Listed below are T cell receptor beta chains from one sample, sequenced in a study of T cell responses to AZD1222 COVID-19 vaccine. Produced via immunoSEQ multiplex PCR; TCRdb's table is partial and in-frame only. The data hold 80,000 or so clones, with around four fifths observed a single time. The sequencing used peripheral blood, collected on day 0 of AZD1222 vaccination. The receptor source for this set is an adult in good health. The CDR3 runs from the conserved cysteine through the conserved F or W. A D gene is named only where the DNA matches it firmly. The listing skips clone size in some rows; elsewhere it reads once, few, many or a size class.

TRBJ2-6	-	-	TRBV30	CASDLPPGANVLTF	TGTGCCTCTGACCTTCCCCCTGGGGCCAACGTCCTGACTTTC
TRBJ1-1	-	-	TRBV5-4	CASRRNQGTEAFF	TGTGCCAGCAGGCGAAACCAGGGGACTGAAGCTTTCTTT
TRBJ1-5	TRBD1	-	TRBV6-5	CASSRKGTGEQPQHF	TGTGCCAGCAGTCGAAAGGGGACAGGGGAGCAGCCCCAGCATTTT
TRBJ1-2	-	-	TRBV11-2	CASSPLFVDYGYTF	TGTGCCAGCAGCCCCCTGTTTGTTGACTATGGCTACACCTTC
TRBJ1-1	TRBD1	-	TRBV6-5	CASRWTGSGTEAFF	TGTGCCAGCAGGTGGACAGGGAGCGGGACTGAAGCTTTCTTT
TRBJ1-2	-	-	TRBV7-9	CASSFRDGPPSLRGYTF	TGTGCCAGCAGCTTCCGGGACGGCCCGCCCTCCCTAAGGGGCTACACCTTC
TRBJ2-3	-	-	TRBV7-9	CASSLDGGVHTQYF	TGTGCCAGCAGCTTAGATGGGGGAGTGCATACGCAGTATTTT
TRBJ2-3	TRBD2	-	TRBV7-7	CASSLDVAGGPSDTQYF	TGTGCCAGCAGCTTAGACGTAGCGGGAGGGCCGTCAGATACGCAGTATTTT
TRBJ2-3	TRBD2	-	TRBV5-4	CASSLISGATDTQYF	TGTGCCAGCAGCTTGATTAGCGGGGCGACAGATACGCAGTATTTT
TRBJ1-6	-	-	TRBV5-1	CASRVPDADNSPLHF	TGCGCCAGCAGAGTCCCGGACGCCGATAATTCACCCCTCCACTTT
TRBJ2-5	TRBD1	-	TRBV2	CASSVGTGVKETQYF	TGTGCCAGCAGTGTTGGGACAGGGGTGAAAGAGACCCAGTACTTC
TRBJ2-3	TRBD2	once	TRBV5-6	CASSFTSAGDTQYF	TGTGCCAGCAGCTTTACTAGCGCCGGAGATACGCAGTATTTT
TRBJ1-3	-	-	TRBV28	CASSLLSDSGNTIYF	TGTGCCAGCAGTTTATTAAGTGACTCTGGAAACACCATATATTTT
TRBJ2-5	-	-	TRBV7-3	CASSRDGRTQYF	TGTGCCAGCTCCAGGGACGGACGGACCCAGTACTTC
TRBJ2-4	-	-	TRBV30	CAWSVKGPQYF	TGTGCCTGGAGTGTAAAAGGTCCTCAGTACTTC
TRBJ1-5	-	-	TRBV18	CASSPNSGTNQPQHF	TGTGCCAGCTCACCGAACTCCGGGACAAATCAGCCCCAGCATTTT
TRBJ2-3	-	-	TRBV13	CASSLGLASTKPADTQYF	TGTGCCAGCAGCTTAGGACTAGCTAGCACTAAGCCGGCAGATACGCAGTATTTT
TRBJ2-7	TRBD2	few	TRBV2	CASNGGVNYEQYF	TGTGCCAGCAATGGGGGGGTGAACTACGAGCAGTACTTC
TRBJ2-5	-	-	TRBV5-1	CASSQQETQYF	TGCGCCAGCAGCCAACAAGAGACCCAGTACTTC
TRBJ1-5	-	-	TRBV6-5	CASSYGFSNQPQHF	TGTGCCAGCAGTTACGGGTTTAGCAATCAGCCCCAGCATTTT
TRBJ1-1	-	-	TRBV6-5	CASIREAGVGGAFF	TGTGCCAGCATACGCGAGGCGGGGGTTGGGGGGGCTTTCTTT
TRBJ2-1	TRBD1	-	TRBV5-1	CASRTGTGTYNEQFF	TGCGCCAGCAGAACCGGGACAGGGACCTACAATGAGCAGTTCTTC
TRBJ1-3	-	-	TRBV2	CASSEATAGNTIYF	TGTGCCAGCAGTGAAGCAACAGCTGGAAACACCATATATTTT
TRBJ1-5	-	-	TRBV10-3	CAISGGTGSNQPQHF	TGTGCCATCAGTGGCGGGACCGGGAGCAATCAGCCCCAGCATTTT
TRBJ2-2	-	-	TRBV6-5	CASTPRANTGELFF	TGTGCCAGCACGCCGAGGGCGAACACCGGGGAGCTGTTTTTT
TRBJ1-4	-	-	TRBV19	CASSRGADEKLFF	TGTGCCAGTAGTAGGGGTGCGGATGAAAAACTGTTTTTT
TRBJ1-4	TRBD1	-	TRBV4-3	CASSQRTGPNEKLFF	TGCGCCAGCAGCCAAAGGACAGGGCCTAATGAAAAACTGTTTTTT
TRBJ2-2	TRBD1	-	TRBV4-2	CASSRTGPNTGELFF	TGTGCCAGCAGCCGGACAGGGCCGAACACCGGGGAGCTGTTTTTT
TRBJ1-3	TRBD1	-	TRBV4-3	CASSPTGVGNTIYF	TGCGCCAGCAGCCCGACAGGGGTGGGAAACACCATATATTTT
TRBJ1-1	-	-	TRBV7-9	CASSFLLTGVAEAFF	TGTGCCAGCAGCTTCCTTCTGACGGGGGTAGCTGAAGCTTTCTTT
TRBJ1-1	-	few	TRBV7-2	CASSLRQLNTEAFF	TGTGCCAGCAGCTTACGACAGTTGAACACTGAAGCTTTCTTT
TRBJ2-2	-	-	TRBV10-3	CAIRGDSDTGELFF	TGTGCCATCAGGGGAGACAGTGACACCGGGGAGCTGTTTTTT
TRBJ2-1	TRBD1	-	TRBV9	CASSVAGTVINEQFF	TGTGCCAGCAGCGTAGCCGGGACAGTTATCAATGAGCAGTTCTTC
TRBJ1-4	-	-	TRBV19	CASSPGIKLFF	TGTGCCAGTAGTCCAGGGATAAAACTGTTTTTT
TRBJ1-2	-	-	TRBV19	CASSIGGAGYTF	TGTGCCAGTAGTATAGGAGGCGCCGGCTACACCTTC
TRBJ1-2	-	-	TRBV7-2	CASSLGGTNYGYTF	TGTGCCAGCAGCTTAGGCGGGACTAACTATGGCTACACCTTC
TRBJ2-7	TRBD2	-	TRBV6-5	CASRGTGGIYEQYF	TGTGCCAGCAGGGGGACGGGGGGTATATACGAGCAGTACTTC
TRBJ2-7	TRBD2	-	TRBV3-1/TRBV3-2	CASSQGPPGLPYEQYF	TGTGCCAGCAGCCAAGGACCCCCGGGACTACCCTACGAGCAGTACTTC